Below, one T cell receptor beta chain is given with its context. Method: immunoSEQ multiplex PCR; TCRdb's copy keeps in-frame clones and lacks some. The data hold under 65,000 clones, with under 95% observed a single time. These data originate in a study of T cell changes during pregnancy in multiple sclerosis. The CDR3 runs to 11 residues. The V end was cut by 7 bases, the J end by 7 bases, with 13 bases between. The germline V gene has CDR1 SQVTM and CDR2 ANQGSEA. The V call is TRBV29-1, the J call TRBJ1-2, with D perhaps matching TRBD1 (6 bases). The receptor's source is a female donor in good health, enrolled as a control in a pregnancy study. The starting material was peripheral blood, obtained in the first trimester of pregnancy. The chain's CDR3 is CSAGQSGGYTF. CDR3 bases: TGCAGCGCTGGACAGAGTGGTGGCTACACCTTC. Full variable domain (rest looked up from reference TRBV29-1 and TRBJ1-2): SAVISQKPSRDICQRGTSLTIQCQVDSQVTMMFWYRQQPGQSLTLIATANQGSEATYESGFVIDKFPISRPNLTFSTLTVSNMSPEDSSIYLCSAGQSGGYTFGSGTRLTVV.